In this sample, the clone carrying this TCR beta chain turned up a few times. Germline CDR1 reads SGHAT; CDR2 reads FQNNGV. This CDR3 is built from 14 residues. Trimming left V 6 bases short and J 10 bases short, with 16 bases between. The record originates from a study of T cells in Graves' hyperthyroidism and ophthalmopathy. TCR beta CDR3 sequences were amplified from RNA transcripts. First-round RT-PCR targeting the TCR CDR3 was performed with the HTBI primer set. A single record per CDR3 protein comes from TCRdb applying MiXCR to the multiplex PCR reads. The table records 400,000 or so distinct CDR3 sequences, over 11% of them present only once.

The chain combines TRBV11-2 with TRBJ1-6; D ambiguous. The sequenced material came from blood. This receptor was obtained from a man aged 45-60 years with Graves' ophthalmopathy. The chain's CDR3 is CASRLTPSDSPLHF. The CDR3 region has the DNA TGTGCCAGCAGACTGACACCCTCCGACTCACCCCTCCACTTT.